A selection of T cell receptor beta chains follows, all from one sample in a study of control samples from healthy donors and cancer patients. Repertoires were generated with immunoSEQ multiplex PCR, while TCRdb's copy carries only in-frame clones and drops some. The sample lists some 120,000 clones; approximately 93% were seen once. Sequenced input: blood. The receptors were sampled from a man younger than 40 in good health. Both conserved end residues are part of each CDR3.

V	J	CDR3
TRBV6-4	TRBJ2-2	CASSDTGGNRGELFF
TRBV28	TRBJ2-1	CASSPLTGSSYNEQFF
TRBV2	TRBJ2-5	CASRRSGGARETQYF
TRBV6-1	TRBJ1-2	CASSDPAMGAYGYTF
TRBV16	TRBJ2-2	CASSQTSLGTGELFF
TRBV13	TRBJ2-1	CASSFVALEQFF
TRBV6-5	TRBJ2-7	CASSLRDRSNYEQYF
TRBV19	TRBJ2-5	CASTPTGGRETQYF
TRBV3-1/TRBV3-2	TRBJ2-5	CASSTQSSGETQYF
TRBV4-2	TRBJ2-1	CASSPVDSGGQGGDEQFF
TRBV9	TRBJ1-2	CASSAGWGRNYGYTF
TRBV28	TRBJ1-5	CASTWTGNQPQHF
TRBV6-5	TRBJ1-3	CASSYSQGLSGNTIYF
TRBV5-8	TRBJ1-1	CASSLARYITEAFF
TRBV21-1	TRBJ1-1	CASELRDSDMNTEAFF
TRBV10-3	TRBJ1-2	CAISDFDRTGVDYGYTF
TRBV2	TRBJ1-5	CASGREQARRQPQHF
TRBV5-5	TRBJ2-1	CASSLEGTSTREQFF
TRBV5-4	TRBJ2-7	CASSLGTGAKEQYF
TRBV28	TRBJ1-2	CASSLGRNYGYTF
TRBV6-1	TRBJ2-1	CASSESRARHNEQFF
TRBV5-1	TRBJ1-4	CASSFTPGQGNEKLFF
TRBV28	TRBJ2-3	CASSSLGGSDTQYF
TRBV4-1	TRBJ1-5	CASSQGQLNQPQHF
TRBV27	TRBJ1-4	CASSPGWANEKLFF
TRBV28	TRBJ1-1	CASSFGQEIMNTEAFF
TRBV6-6	TRBJ2-1	CASSYSDEAHEQFF
TRBV2	TRBJ2-6	CASSEAGFGDSGANVLTF
TRBV6-4	TRBJ1-2	CASSEGRALGGYTF
TRBV6-4	TRBJ1-4	CASKKTSRSEKLFF
TRBV25-1	TRBJ1-2	CASSEWAGRDYGYTF
TRBV25-1	TRBJ2-1	CASSELGVRYSYNEQFF
TRBV27	TRBJ1-5	CASSWGGNQPQHF
TRBV30	TRBJ1-6	CAWESVDGDFSYNSPLHF
TRBV29-1	TRBJ2-2	CSVEGGTANTGELFF
TRBV19	TRBJ1-6	CASSQSRGNSPLHF
TRBV6-1	TRBJ2-3	CASSEDGDTQYF
TRBV10-2	TRBJ1-2	CASSERGADGYTF
TRBV2	TRBJ2-3	CASRRGRTRGDTQYF
TRBV19	TRBJ1-2	CASSMRDSFYGYTF
TRBV7-3	TRBJ2-2	CASSLMGLGDRGNTGELFF
TRBV9	TRBJ1-6	CASSVYRTSSYNSPLHF
TRBV19	TRBJ1-5	CASSSSQGAGQPQHF
TRBV5-1	TRBJ2-7	CASSPYRESDEQYF
TRBV9	TRBJ1-2	CASSGGPWFADYGYTF
TRBV27	TRBJ1-2	CASSLTGRFNYGYTF
TRBV6-6	TRBJ1-2	CASSYTSDGYTF
TRBV2	TRBJ1-6	CASSERGIPSPLHF
TRBV6-5	TRBJ2-2	CASGQIAGELFF
TRBV30	TRBJ1-5	CAWSVPGAFSNQPQHF
TRBV6-5	TRBJ1-6	CASSRREALGSPLHF
TRBV2	TRBJ1-4	CASSEEEKLFF
TRBV5-1	TRBJ1-1	CASSYRTVNTEAFF
TRBV3-1/TRBV3-2	TRBJ1-5	CASSSQGRDQPQHF
TRBV28	TRBJ1-2	CASSEASSNYYGYTF
TRBV11-2	TRBJ2-3	CASSFQGGTQNGGTQYF